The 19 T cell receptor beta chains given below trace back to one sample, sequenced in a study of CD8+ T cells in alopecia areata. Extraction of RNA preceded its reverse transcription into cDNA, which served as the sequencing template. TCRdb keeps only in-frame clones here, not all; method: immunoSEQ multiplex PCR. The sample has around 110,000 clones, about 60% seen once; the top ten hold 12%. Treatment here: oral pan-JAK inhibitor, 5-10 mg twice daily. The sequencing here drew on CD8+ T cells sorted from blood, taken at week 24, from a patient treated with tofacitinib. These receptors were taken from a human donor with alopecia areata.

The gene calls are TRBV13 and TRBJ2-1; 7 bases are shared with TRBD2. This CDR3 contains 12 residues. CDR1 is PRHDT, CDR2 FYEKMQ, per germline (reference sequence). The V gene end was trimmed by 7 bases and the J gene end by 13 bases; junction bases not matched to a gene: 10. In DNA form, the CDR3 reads TGTGCCAGCAATGGGGACCGGGAGGCCCAGTTCTTC. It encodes CASNGDREAQFF.

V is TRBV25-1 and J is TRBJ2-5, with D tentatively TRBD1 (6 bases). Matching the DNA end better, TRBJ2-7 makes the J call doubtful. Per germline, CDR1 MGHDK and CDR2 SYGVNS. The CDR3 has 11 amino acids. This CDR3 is CASGRGYEQYF. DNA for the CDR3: TGTGCCAGCGGCAGGGGCTACGAGCAGTACTTC.

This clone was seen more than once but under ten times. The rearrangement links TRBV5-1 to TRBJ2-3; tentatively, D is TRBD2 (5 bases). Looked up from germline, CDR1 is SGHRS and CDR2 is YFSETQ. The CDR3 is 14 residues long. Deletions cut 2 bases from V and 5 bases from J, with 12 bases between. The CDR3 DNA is TGCGCCAGCAGCTTAAGCTCCGGGGAAGATACGCAGTATTTT. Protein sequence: CASSLSSGEDTQYF.

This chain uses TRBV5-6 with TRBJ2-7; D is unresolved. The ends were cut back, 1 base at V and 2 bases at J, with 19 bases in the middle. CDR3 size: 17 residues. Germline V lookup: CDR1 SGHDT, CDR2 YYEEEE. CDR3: CASSLRTSLAATYEQYF. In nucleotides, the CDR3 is TGTGCCAGCAGCTTGAGAACTTCGCTGGCGGCAACCTACGAGCAGTACTTC.

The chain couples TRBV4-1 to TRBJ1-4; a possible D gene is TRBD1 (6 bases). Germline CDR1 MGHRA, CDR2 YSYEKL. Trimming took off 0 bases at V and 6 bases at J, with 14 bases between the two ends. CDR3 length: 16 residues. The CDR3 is CASSQDWSGEDEKLFF. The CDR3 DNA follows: TGCGCCAGCAGCCAAGATTGGTCAGGGGAGGATGAAAAACTGTTTTTT.

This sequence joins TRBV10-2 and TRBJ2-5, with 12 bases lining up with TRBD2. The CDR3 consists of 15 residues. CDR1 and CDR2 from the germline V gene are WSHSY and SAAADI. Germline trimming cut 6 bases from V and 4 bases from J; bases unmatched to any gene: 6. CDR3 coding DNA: TGCGCCAGCAGGGACGGACTAGCGGGAACAGAGACCCAGTACTTC. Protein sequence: CASRDGLAGTETQYF.

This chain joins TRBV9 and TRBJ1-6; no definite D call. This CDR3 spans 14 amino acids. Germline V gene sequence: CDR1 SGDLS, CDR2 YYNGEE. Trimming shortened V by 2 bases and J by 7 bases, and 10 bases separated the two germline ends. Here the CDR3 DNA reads TGTGCCAGCAGCGTCTCCCCCTCAAATTCACCCCTCCACTTT. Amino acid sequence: CASSVSPSNSPLHF.

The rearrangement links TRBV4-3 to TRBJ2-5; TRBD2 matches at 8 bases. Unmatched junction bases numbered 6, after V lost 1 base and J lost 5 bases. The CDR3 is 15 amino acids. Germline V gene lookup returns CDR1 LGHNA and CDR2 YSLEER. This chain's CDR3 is CASSQASGGPETQYF. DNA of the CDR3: TGCGCCAGCAGCCAAGCTTCGGGGGGGCCGGAGACCCAGTACTTC.

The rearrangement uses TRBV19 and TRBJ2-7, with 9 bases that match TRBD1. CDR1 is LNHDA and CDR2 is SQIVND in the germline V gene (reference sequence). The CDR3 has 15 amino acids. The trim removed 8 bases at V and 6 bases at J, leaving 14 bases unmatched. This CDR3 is CASSTTWTGDSEQYF. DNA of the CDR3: TGTGCCAGTTCGACGACGTGGACAGGGGATAGCGAGCAGTACTTC.

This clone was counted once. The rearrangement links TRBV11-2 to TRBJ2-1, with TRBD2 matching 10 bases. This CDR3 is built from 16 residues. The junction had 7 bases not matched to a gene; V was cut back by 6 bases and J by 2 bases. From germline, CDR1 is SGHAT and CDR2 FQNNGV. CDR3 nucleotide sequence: TGTGCCAGCAGAACTAGCGGGGCCCCCGCCTACAATGAGCAGTTCTTC. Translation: CASRTSGAPAYNEQFF.

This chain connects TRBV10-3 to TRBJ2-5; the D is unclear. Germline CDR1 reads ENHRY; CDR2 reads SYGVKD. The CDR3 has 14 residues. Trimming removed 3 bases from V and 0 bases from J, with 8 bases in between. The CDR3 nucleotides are TGTGCCATCAGTGAAGGCAGGAACCAAGAGACCCAGTACTTC. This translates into CAISEGRNQETQYF.

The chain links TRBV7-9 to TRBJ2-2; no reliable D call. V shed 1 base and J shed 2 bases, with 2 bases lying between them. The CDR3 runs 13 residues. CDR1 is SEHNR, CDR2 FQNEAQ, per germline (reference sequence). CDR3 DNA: TGTGCCAGCAGCTTAGGCAACACCGGGGAGCTGTTTTTT. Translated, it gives CASSLGNTGELFF.

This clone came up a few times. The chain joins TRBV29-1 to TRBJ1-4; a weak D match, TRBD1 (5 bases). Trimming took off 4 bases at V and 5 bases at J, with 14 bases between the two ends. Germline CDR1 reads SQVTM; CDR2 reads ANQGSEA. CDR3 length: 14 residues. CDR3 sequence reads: CSVVVGTTNEKLFF. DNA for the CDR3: TGCAGCGTTGTAGTAGGGACCACAAATGAAAAACTGTTTTTT.

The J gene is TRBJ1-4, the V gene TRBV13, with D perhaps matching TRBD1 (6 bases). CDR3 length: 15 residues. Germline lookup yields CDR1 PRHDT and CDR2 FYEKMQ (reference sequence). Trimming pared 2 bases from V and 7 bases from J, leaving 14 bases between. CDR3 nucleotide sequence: TGTGCCAGCAGCTTATCCCACAGGGAAGGTGAAAAACTGTTTTTT. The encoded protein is CASSLSHREGEKLFF.

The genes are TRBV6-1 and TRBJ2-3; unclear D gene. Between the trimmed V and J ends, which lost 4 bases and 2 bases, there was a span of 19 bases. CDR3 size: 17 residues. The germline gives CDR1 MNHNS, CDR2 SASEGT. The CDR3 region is CASSAAVPIQNTDTQYF. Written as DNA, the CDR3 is TGTGCCAGCAGTGCAGCAGTACCCATACAAAACACAGATACGCAGTATTTT.

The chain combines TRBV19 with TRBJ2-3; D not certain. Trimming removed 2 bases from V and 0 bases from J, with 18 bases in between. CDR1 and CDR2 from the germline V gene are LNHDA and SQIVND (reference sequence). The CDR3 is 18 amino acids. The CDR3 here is CASSITFGNGPSTDTQYF. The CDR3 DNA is TGTGCCAGTAGTATAACGTTCGGCAACGGCCCTAGCACAGATACGCAGTATTTT. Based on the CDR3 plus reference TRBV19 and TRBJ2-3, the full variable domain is DGGITQSPKYLFRKEGQNVTLSCEQNLNHDAMYWYRQDPGQGLRLIYYSQIVNDFQKGDIAEGYSVSREKKESFPLTVTSAQKNPTAFYLCASSITFGNGPSTDTQYFGPGTRLTVL.

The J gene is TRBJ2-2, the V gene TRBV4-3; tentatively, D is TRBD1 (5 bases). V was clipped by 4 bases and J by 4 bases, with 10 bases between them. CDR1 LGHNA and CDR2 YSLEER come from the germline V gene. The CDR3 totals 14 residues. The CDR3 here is CASSPRDGTGELFF. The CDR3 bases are TGCGCCAGCAGCCCCAGGGATGGCACCGGGGAGCTGTTTTTT.

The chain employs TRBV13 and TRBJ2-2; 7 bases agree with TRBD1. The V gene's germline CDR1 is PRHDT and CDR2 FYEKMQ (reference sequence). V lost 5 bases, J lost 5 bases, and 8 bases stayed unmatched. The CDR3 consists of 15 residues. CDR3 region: CASSIGTERTGELFF. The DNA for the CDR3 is TGTGCCAGCAGCATCGGGACAGAACGGACCGGGGAGCTGTTTTTT.

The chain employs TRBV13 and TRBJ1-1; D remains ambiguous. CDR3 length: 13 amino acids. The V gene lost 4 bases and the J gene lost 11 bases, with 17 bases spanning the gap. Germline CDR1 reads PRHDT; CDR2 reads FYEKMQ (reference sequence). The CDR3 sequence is CASSSGFRLEAFF. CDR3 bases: TGTGCCAGCAGCTCTGGGTTCCGACTAGAGGCTTTCTTT.